These T cell receptor beta chains were read from a single sample in a study of CD4 and CD8 cells across lung adenocarcinoma regions. TCRdb fed the PCR reads into MiXCR, producing one record per CDR3 protein. In the table there are about 19,000 distinct CDR3 sequences, around 46% of which are singletons. The sequenced sample was CD4+ T cells from the margin of a lung tumor. The receptors derive from a male donor with lung adenocarcinoma. The CD4 and CD8 labels of this study may be unreliable. Each CDR3 is given without its conserved first and last residue.

TRBV7-6	TRBJ2-5	ASSPGVAGWGADTQY
TRBV3-1	TRBJ1-1	ASSRITGTEAF
TRBV6-1	TRBJ2-1	ASSEGIEQF
TRBV7-6	TRBJ2-1	ASSLETASDEQF
TRBV27	-	ASSRPSSYEQY
TRBV7-9	TRBJ2-1	ASSRLKDEQF
TRBV10-1	TRBJ2-3	ASSAGGGAGYTDTQY
TRBV10-3	TRBJ2-1	AISEWPAGLYNEQF
TRBV3-1	TRBJ2-5	ASSQGGSSSEQY
TRBV6-5	TRBJ1-1	ASSTQGGGNTEAF
TRBV7-2	TRBJ1-2	ASSLASLTGNYGYT
TRBV20-1	TRBJ2-3	SARTYREGTDTQY
TRBV5-1	TRBJ1-1	ASSIRQGVSNTEAF
TRBV3-1	TRBJ2-5	ASSGQETQY
TRBV27	TRBJ2-5	ASSLFVRGILGAQETQY
TRBV6-1	TRBJ2-2	ASTRGRVNTGELF
TRBV6-1	TRBJ2-3	ASGLQSGSTDTQF
TRBV27	-	ASSLRTRGGYEQY
TRBV7-2	TRBJ2-4	ASSLARGLSREQY
TRBV6-1	TRBJ2-4	ASIQGVWAKDTQY
TRBV7-2	TRBJ2-7	ASSQDSGRGEQY
TRBV4-1	TRBJ2-3	ASGGTGGRDADTQY
TRBV27	TRBJ2-3	ASFRGGGDTQY
TRBV6-1	TRBJ2-3	ASSPAGLRGSGQETQY
TRBV7-2	TRBJ2-1	ASSLGGLAGAGEQF
TRBV10-2	TRBJ2-4	ASRNPGLGAKNIQY
TRBV6-5	TRBJ2-3	ARRLQSGITDALY
TRBV5-1	TRBJ2-1	ASSQQTGGNEQF
TRBV4-2	TRBJ2-7	ASSQTRDSAYEQY
TRBV7-6	TRBJ2-2	ASSLEPAGGFGELF
TRBV27	-	ASSAGRVGSGPETQY
TRBV6-5	TRBJ2-7	ASSSAMTSGSSYEQY